Listed below are T cell receptor beta chains from one sample, sequenced in a study of shared clonotypes between healthy human individuals. The protocol was immunoSEQ multiplex PCR, while the TCRdb copy is restricted to in-frame clones and leaves out a portion. The sample has about 110,000 clones, about 70% seen once. The sequencing input was memory CD8+ T cells sorted from blood. The source is a woman between 25 and 40 years old in good health. Both conserved end residues are part of each CDR3.

TRBJ2-1	TRBV11-1	CASSLYAGGDEQFF
TRBJ2-5	TRBV30	CAWAFGGSQETQYF
TRBJ1-2	TRBV27	CASSTSSRDTDYGYTF
TRBJ1-4	TRBV23-1	CASSAHDRSRNEKLFF
TRBJ2-3	TRBV9	CASSSRDTQYF
TRBJ1-5	TRBV5-6	CASSLVGNQPQHF
TRBJ2-3	TRBV29-1	CSVEQGAGDTQYF
TRBJ2-1	TRBV5-6	CASSFWFNEQFF
TRBJ1-5	TRBV4-1	CASSRTTFQGVQPQHF
TRBJ2-7	TRBV15	CATSLPWDEQYF
TRBJ2-3	TRBV6-5	CASSWVSGSVDTQYF
TRBJ2-1	TRBV15	CATRIPGQHYNEQFF
TRBJ2-7	TRBV18	CASSPRERTSSYEQYF
TRBJ1-5	TRBV27	CASSLTGYSNQPQHF
TRBJ2-7	TRBV5-4	CASSQESASGGYEQYF
TRBJ1-5	TRBV7-9	CASSIDLGPNQPQHF
TRBJ2-7	TRBV4-1	CASSSRWDRSYEQYF
TRBJ2-7	TRBV28	CASSFAPGLSIHEQYF
TRBJ1-1	TRBV6-6	CASSSPGQVNTEAFF
TRBJ1-5	TRBV28	CASSFGKGNQPQHF
TRBJ2-5	TRBV11-2	CASSLYYSGEETQYF
TRBJ1-3	TRBV10-2	CASLGGNTIYF
TRBJ2-7	TRBV2	CASSEAEVSAYEQYF
TRBJ2-7	TRBV13	CASSLEGGSSYEQYF
TRBJ1-5	TRBV10-1	CASSEYLPQPQHF
TRBJ2-7	TRBV11-2	CASSLEYLHTYEQYF
TRBJ1-5	TRBV6-5	CASSYQGGSQPQHF
NA	TRBV29-1	CSAGDRAYEQYF
NA	TRBV28	CASSVWDTSYEQYF
TRBJ2-1	TRBV9	CASSVSGSGYNEQFF
TRBJ2-7	TRBV5-1	CASSHGTSGKSSYEQYF
TRBJ1-5	TRBV27	CASRNTGNGDSNQPQHF
TRBJ2-7	TRBV27	CASSFGVGEQYF
TRBJ1-3	TRBV6-6	CASSTQGFGNTIYF
TRBJ2-1	TRBV6-5	CASGLYYNEQFF
TRBJ2-7	TRBV5-3	CASSLGAGNLYEQYF
TRBJ2-7	TRBV16	CASSQGTVTYEQYF
TRBJ1-5	TRBV6-1	CASSEARAGWRFNQPQHF
TRBJ1-2	TRBV11-1	CASSSGARSNYGYTF
TRBJ1-1	TRBV7-8	CASSGDRGNTEAFF
TRBJ2-7	TRBV14	CASSPENLSYEQYF
TRBJ2-1	TRBV6-4	CASSDSAGGGYNEQFF
TRBJ2-2	TRBV9	CASSTGRETGGELFF
TRBJ2-7	TRBV29-1	CSVEKATSYEQYF
TRBJ2-1	TRBV2	CASLLLRQFF
TRBJ2-6	TRBV6-5	CASSWGISGANVLTF
TRBJ2-1	TRBV9	CASRAPEGTSEAENEQFF
TRBJ1-5	TRBV19	CASSILGQKLNQPQHF
TRBJ2-1	TRBV18	CASSPRTSGTYNEQFF
TRBJ2-2	TRBV2	CASRSAGGPGELFF
TRBJ2-2	TRBV28	CASTRLGRETDTGELFF
TRBJ2-6	TRBV28	CASVSRGPGANVLTF
TRBJ2-7	TRBV27	CASGGLPYEQYF
TRBJ1-2	TRBV6-6	CATERRGVGGYTF
TRBJ1-1	TRBV15	CATSRSDRGGDTEAFF
TRBJ2-2	TRBV7-9	CASLGTGASGELFF
TRBJ2-7	TRBV7-9	CASSLVGQGNWNEQYF